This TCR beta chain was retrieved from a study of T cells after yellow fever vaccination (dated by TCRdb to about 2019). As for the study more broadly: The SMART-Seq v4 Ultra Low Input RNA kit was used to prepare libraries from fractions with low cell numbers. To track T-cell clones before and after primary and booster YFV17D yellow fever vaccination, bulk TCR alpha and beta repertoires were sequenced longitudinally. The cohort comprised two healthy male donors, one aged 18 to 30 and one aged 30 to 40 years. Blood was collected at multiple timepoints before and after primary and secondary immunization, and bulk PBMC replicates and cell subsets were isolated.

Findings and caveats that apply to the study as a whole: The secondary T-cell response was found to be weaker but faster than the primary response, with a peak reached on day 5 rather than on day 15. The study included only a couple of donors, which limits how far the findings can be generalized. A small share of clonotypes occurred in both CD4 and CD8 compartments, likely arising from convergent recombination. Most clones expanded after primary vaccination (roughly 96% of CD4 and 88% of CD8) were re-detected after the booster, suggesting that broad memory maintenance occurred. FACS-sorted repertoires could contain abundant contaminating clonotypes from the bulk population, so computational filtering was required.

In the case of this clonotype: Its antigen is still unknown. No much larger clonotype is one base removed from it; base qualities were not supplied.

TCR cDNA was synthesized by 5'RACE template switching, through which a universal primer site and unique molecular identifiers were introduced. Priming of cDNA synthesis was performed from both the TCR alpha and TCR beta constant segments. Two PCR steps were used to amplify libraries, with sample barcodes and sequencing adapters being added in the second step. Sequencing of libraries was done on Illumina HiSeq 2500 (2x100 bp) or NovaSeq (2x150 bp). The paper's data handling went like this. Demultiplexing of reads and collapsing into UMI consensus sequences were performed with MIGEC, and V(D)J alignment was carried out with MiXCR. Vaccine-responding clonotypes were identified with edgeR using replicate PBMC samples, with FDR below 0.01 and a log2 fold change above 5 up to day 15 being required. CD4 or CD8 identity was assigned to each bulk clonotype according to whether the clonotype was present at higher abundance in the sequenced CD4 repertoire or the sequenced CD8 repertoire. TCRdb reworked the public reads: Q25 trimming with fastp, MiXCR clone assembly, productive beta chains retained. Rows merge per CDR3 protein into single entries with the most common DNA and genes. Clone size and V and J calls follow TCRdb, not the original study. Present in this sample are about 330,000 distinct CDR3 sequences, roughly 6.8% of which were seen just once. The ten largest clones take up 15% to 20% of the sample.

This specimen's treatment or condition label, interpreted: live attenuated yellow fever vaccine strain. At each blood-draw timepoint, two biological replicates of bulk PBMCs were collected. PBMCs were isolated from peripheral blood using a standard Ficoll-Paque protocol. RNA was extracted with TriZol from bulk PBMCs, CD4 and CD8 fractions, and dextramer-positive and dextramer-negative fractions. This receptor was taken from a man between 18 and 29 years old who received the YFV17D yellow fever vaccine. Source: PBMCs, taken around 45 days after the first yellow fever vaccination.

The DNA reads as follows: TGTGCCAGCAGATACACTCGAAACGGGGGCCGGAACACCGGGGAGCTGTTTTTT. Its protein reads: CASRYTRNGGRNTGELFF. The rearranged segments are TRBV6-2 or TRBV6-3 and TRBJ2-2, with the D call tentatively TRBD1 or TRBD2, each fitting 6 bases. The CDR3 covers 18 residues, taking in both the cysteine and the phenylalanine. The kept DNA is CDR3 alone, 54 bases in frame from the first base. Trimming costs V 6 bases and J 1 base, and their ends lie 21 bases apart. CDR1 is given as MNHEY and CDR2 as SVGEGT, both from the germline V gene.